The source of this TCR beta chain is a study of cytomegalovirus exposure and HLA in healthy donors. This clone has just a few counts. This CDR3 region has 16 residues. Germline V gives CDR1 GTSNPN, CDR2 SVGIG (reference sequence). The V gene end was trimmed by 5 bases and the J gene end by 3 bases; junction bases not matched to a gene: 9. 60 Vbeta and 13 Jbeta primers were used in PCR. TCRdb's copy holds only in-frame clones and misses some; the assay was immunoSEQ multiplex PCR. This table has about 160,000 clones, 65% to 85% appearing once. This TCR was sampled from a woman aged 40 to 50 in good health and CMV-seropositive. The V gene is TRBV30, the J gene TRBJ2-6; 8 bases align to TRBD2. Sequenced material: PBMCs. The DNA of the CDR3 is TGTGCCTGGTGTCTCGGGGGGGCTATTGGGGCCAACGTCCTGACTTTC. It encodes CAWCLGGAIGANVLTF.